The source of this T cell receptor beta chain is a study of identical twins. One entry per CDR3 protein, called by TCRdb with MiXCR from the 5' RACE reads. The sample yields roughly 350,000 distinct CDR3 sequences, approximately 8.8% seen once. This clonotype was observed many times. CDR3 size: 16 residues. The V gene's germline CDR1 is SGHRS and CDR2 YFSETQ. Unmatched junction bases numbered 5, after V lost 1 base and J lost 3 bases. This clonotype originated in a woman aged 45 to 65 in good health. Material: naive T cells sorted from blood. The rearrangement uses TRBV5-1 and TRBJ2-1; 9 nucleotides align to TRBD2. DNA for the CDR3: TGCGCCAGCAGCTTGACCACTAGCGGGTACTACAATGAGCAGTTCTTC. This encodes CASSLTTSGYYNEQFF.